The subject of this entry is one TCR beta chain. As yet, its antigen is unknown. This sample stems from a study of Graves' ophthalmopathy and Graves' hyperthyroidism. Overall study: Peripheral blood sampling occurred at initial diagnosis, before any treatment. General study findings and limits: Its predictions of ophthalmopathy progression gave the model 55% to 71% sensitivity and 72% to 80% specificity.

The CDR3 totals 21 residues. Trimming at V came to 0 bases and at J to 6 bases, leaving 23 bases not matched to a gene. The germline gives CDR1 DFQATT, CDR2 SNEGSKA (reference sequence). Amplifying from RNA transcripts, the study obtained TCR beta CDR3 regions. HTBI primers were employed in first-round RT-PCR, then a second-round multiplex PCR followed. TCRdb passed the multiplex PCR reads through MiXCR, listing each CDR3 protein once. The sample gives approximately 380,000 distinct CDR3 sequences, 20% to 25% of which show up once; more than 2.5% is in the top ten. New diagnoses, under 2 months' duration, and ages 18 to 65 characterized the hyperthyroidism patients. Clinical symptoms, serum thyroxine, TRAb, thyroid ultrasound and orbital computed tomography formed the basis of diagnosis.

Sequencing input: peripheral blood. The clonotype was recovered from a woman younger than 30 with stable Graves' hyperthyroidism. The V call is TRBV20-1, the J call TRBJ2-7; 13 bases are a match to TRBD2. In DNA, the CDR3 is TGCAGTGCTAGAGATCCCCAGGGGACTAGCGGGATTGCCGATCATGGACTCGAGCAGTACTTC. Encoded protein: CSARDPQGTSGIADHGLEQYF.